A selection of T cell receptor beta chains follows, all from one sample in a study of cytomegalovirus exposure and HLA in healthy donors. Using immunoSEQ multiplex PCR, the repertoire was profiled, and TCRdb retains in-frame clones only, with some absent. The table lists 100,000 to 150,000 clones, approximately 84% of them singletons, with approximately 4% in the top ten. The specimen sequenced was PBMCs. The receptors stem from a man younger than 30 in good health and CMV-seropositive. The CDR3 runs from the conserved cysteine through the conserved F or W. Each record gives: CDR3 length, clone size, V gene, J gene, D gene, CDR3 DNA, CDR3 protein. A D gene is named only where the DNA matches it firmly. Rows may omit the clone size; those that give it use once, few, many or a size class.

cdr3_length: 15
clone_size: -
v_call: TRBV2
j_call: TRBJ1-1
d_call: TRBD1
cdr3_nt: TGTGCTCAGCTCTGGACAGGGTCATATCGCACTGAAGCTTTCTTT
cdr3_aa: CAQLWTGSYRTEAFF

cdr3_length: 17
clone_size: -
v_call: TRBV7-2
j_call: TRBJ2-1
d_call: TRBD2
cdr3_nt: TGTGCCAGCAGCTCTCGAGTAGGGACTAGCTCCTACAATGAGCAGTTCTTC
cdr3_aa: CASSSRVGTSSYNEQFF

cdr3_length: 13
clone_size: -
v_call: TRBV6-1
j_call: TRBJ1-2
d_call: TRBD1
cdr3_nt: TGTGCCAGCAGTCCGACAGGGGACTATGGCTACACCTTC
cdr3_aa: CASSPTGDYGYTF

cdr3_length: 13
clone_size: -
v_call: TRBV27
j_call: TRBJ2-3
d_call: -
cdr3_nt: TGTGCCAGCAAAATCTCAGGGACAGATACGCAGTATTTT
cdr3_aa: CASKISGTDTQYF

cdr3_length: 15
clone_size: once
v_call: TRBV7-9
j_call: TRBJ2-1
d_call: TRBD2
cdr3_nt: TGTGCCAGCAGCCTACTAGCGGGTACCTACAATGAGCAGTTCTTC
cdr3_aa: CASSLLAGTYNEQFF

cdr3_length: 15
clone_size: -
v_call: TRBV7-9
j_call: TRBJ1-1
d_call: -
cdr3_nt: TGTGCCAGCAGCTCCCCAGGGTTAGGGGTGGATGAAGCTTTCTTT
cdr3_aa: CASSSPGLGVDEAFF

cdr3_length: 15
clone_size: once
v_call: TRBV9
j_call: TRBJ2-7
d_call: TRBD2
cdr3_nt: TGTGCCAGCAGCCCCTTAGCGGGGGCTGTTTACGAGCAGTACTTC
cdr3_aa: CASSPLAGAVYEQYF

cdr3_length: 11
clone_size: -
v_call: TRBV2
j_call: TRBJ2-1
d_call: -
cdr3_nt: TGTGCCAGCAGTGTAGTCTATGAGCAGTTCTTC
cdr3_aa: CASSVVYEQFF

cdr3_length: 15
clone_size: -
v_call: TRBV19
j_call: TRBJ1-4
d_call: -
cdr3_nt: TGTGCCAGTAGCTCGCAAGGACAGCGAAATGAAAAACTGTTTTTT
cdr3_aa: CASSSQGQRNEKLFF

cdr3_length: 16
clone_size: -
v_call: TRBV2
j_call: TRBJ2-1
d_call: TRBD2
cdr3_nt: TGTGCCAGCAGCCGCGTACTAGCGAGCCACCACAATGAGCAGTTCTTC
cdr3_aa: CASSRVLASHHNEQFF

cdr3_length: 13
clone_size: -
v_call: TRBV27
j_call: TRBJ1-2
d_call: -
cdr3_nt: TGTGCCAGCAGAGACAGTTTTAACTATGGCTACACCTTC
cdr3_aa: CASRDSFNYGYTF

cdr3_length: 13
clone_size: few
v_call: TRBV5-4
j_call: TRBJ2-1
d_call: -
cdr3_nt: TGTGCCAGCAGCCCCCCGGGGTACAATGAGCAGTTCTTC
cdr3_aa: CASSPPGYNEQFF

cdr3_length: 16
clone_size: -
v_call: TRBV5-1
j_call: TRBJ2-2
d_call: -
cdr3_nt: TGCGCCAGCCGGGAGTTCCTGGCAACTAACACCGGGGAGCTGTTTTTT
cdr3_aa: CASREFLATNTGELFF

cdr3_length: 15
clone_size: -
v_call: TRBV7-9
j_call: TRBJ1-4
d_call: TRBD1
cdr3_nt: TGTGCCAGCAGCTTTTCACAGGGGAGAGGAGAAAAACTGTTTTTT
cdr3_aa: CASSFSQGRGEKLFF

cdr3_length: 14
clone_size: few
v_call: TRBV5-6
j_call: TRBJ1-3
d_call: -
cdr3_nt: TGTGCCAGCAGCTTAAGGGGGTCAGGAAACACCATATATTTT
cdr3_aa: CASSLRGSGNTIYF

cdr3_length: 14
clone_size: -
v_call: TRBV5-1
j_call: TRBJ1-6
d_call: TRBD1
cdr3_nt: TGCGCCAGCAGCTCGTCGACAGGGGATTCACCCCTCCACTTT
cdr3_aa: CASSSSTGDSPLHF

cdr3_length: 17
clone_size: -
v_call: TRBV7-9
j_call: TRBJ2-1
d_call: TRBD2
cdr3_nt: TGTGCCAGCAGCTTAGCCGTGAGGCTAGCGGGGAACAATGAGCAGTTCTTC
cdr3_aa: CASSLAVRLAGNNEQFF

cdr3_length: 13
clone_size: few
v_call: TRBV30
j_call: TRBJ1-1
d_call: -
cdr3_nt: TGTGCCTGGAGTGTAACCGGGGGCACTGAAGCTTTCTTT
cdr3_aa: CAWSVTGGTEAFF

cdr3_length: 14
clone_size: -
v_call: TRBV4-1
j_call: TRBJ2-5
d_call: TRBD1
cdr3_nt: TGCGCCAGCAGCCGGCCCGGGACAGAAGAGACCCAGTACTTC
cdr3_aa: CASSRPGTEETQYF

cdr3_length: 15
clone_size: -
v_call: TRBV7-9
j_call: TRBJ1-1
d_call: -
cdr3_nt: TGTGCCAGCAGCTTAATCGCGGGCAGCAACACTGAAGCTTTCTTT
cdr3_aa: CASSLIAGSNTEAFF

cdr3_length: 15
clone_size: -
v_call: TRBV9
j_call: TRBJ1-2
d_call: -
cdr3_nt: TGTGCCAGCAGCGAGGAAACCGGGACTGTCTATGGCTACACCTTC
cdr3_aa: CASSEETGTVYGYTF

cdr3_length: 16
clone_size: -
v_call: TRBV5-4
j_call: TRBJ1-2
d_call: -
cdr3_nt: TGTGCCAGCAGCTTGATTGGCAGACGAGGCGATTATGGCTACACCTTC
cdr3_aa: CASSLIGRRGDYGYTF

cdr3_length: 15
clone_size: -
v_call: TRBV6-1
j_call: TRBJ2-6
d_call: -
cdr3_nt: TGTGCCAGCAGTGACGGGGGCTCTGGGGCCAACGTCCTGACTTTC
cdr3_aa: CASSDGGSGANVLTF

cdr3_length: 17
clone_size: once
v_call: TRBV7-9
j_call: TRBJ2-3
d_call: TRBD2
cdr3_nt: TGTGCCAGCAGCTTAGTAGCGGGAGGCCCTAGCACAGATACGCAGTATTTT
cdr3_aa: CASSLVAGGPSTDTQYF

cdr3_length: 17
clone_size: once
v_call: TRBV19
j_call: TRBJ2-6
d_call: TRBD2
cdr3_nt: TGTGCCACTACCAGCGGGAGACTAGTCTCTGGGGCCAACGTCCTGACTTTC
cdr3_aa: CATTSGRLVSGANVLTF

cdr3_length: 14
clone_size: -
v_call: TRBV4-3
j_call: TRBJ1-5
d_call: -
cdr3_nt: TGCGCCAGCAGCCATGAACTGAGTAATCAGCCCCAGCATTTT
cdr3_aa: CASSHELSNQPQHF

cdr3_length: 13
clone_size: few
v_call: TRBV6-5
j_call: TRBJ1-1
d_call: -
cdr3_nt: TGCGCCAGCAGTGATCTCAGGGTGATTGAAGCTTTCTTT
cdr3_aa: CASSDLRVIEAFF

cdr3_length: 15
clone_size: many
v_call: TRBV6-1
j_call: TRBJ2-7
d_call: TRBD2
cdr3_nt: TGTGCCAGCAGTGAAGAGGGAGGGAGCTCCTACGAGCAGTACTTC
cdr3_aa: CASSEEGGSSYEQYF

cdr3_length: 13
clone_size: few
v_call: TRBV19
j_call: TRBJ2-3
d_call: TRBD1
cdr3_nt: TGTGCCAGTAGTTGGCAGGGGGTAGATACGCAGTATTTT
cdr3_aa: CASSWQGVDTQYF

cdr3_length: 11
clone_size: -
v_call: TRBV30
j_call: TRBJ2-7
d_call: -
cdr3_nt: TGTGCCTGGAGTGCTAATTACGAGCAGTACTTC
cdr3_aa: CAWSANYEQYF

cdr3_length: 17
clone_size: -
v_call: TRBV25-1
j_call: TRBJ2-2
d_call: -
cdr3_nt: TGTGCCAGCAGTGAAGTGCCGGCCAGGGGCAACACCGGGGAGCTGTTTTTT
cdr3_aa: CASSEVPARGNTGELFF

cdr3_length: 15
clone_size: -
v_call: TRBV5-6
j_call: TRBJ2-7
d_call: TRBD1
cdr3_nt: TGTGCCAGCAGCTTTGGGACAGGGGAACTTTACGAGCAGTACTTC
cdr3_aa: CASSFGTGELYEQYF

cdr3_length: 14
clone_size: -
v_call: TRBV6-6
j_call: TRBJ1-1
d_call: TRBD1
cdr3_nt: TGTGCCAGCATCGACAGGGGGTTGAACACTGAAGCTTTCTTT
cdr3_aa: CASIDRGLNTEAFF

cdr3_length: 16
clone_size: -
v_call: TRBV11-2
j_call: TRBJ2-6
d_call: -
cdr3_nt: TGTGCCAGCAGCTACATCAGGGGTTCTGGGGCCAACGTCCTGACTTTC
cdr3_aa: CASSYIRGSGANVLTF

cdr3_length: 16
clone_size: -
v_call: TRBV10-3
j_call: TRBJ1-3
d_call: TRBD1
cdr3_nt: TGTGCCATCAGTGATTCTTCCGGGACAGCAGGAAACACCATATATTTT
cdr3_aa: CAISDSSGTAGNTIYF

cdr3_length: 16
clone_size: -
v_call: TRBV19
j_call: TRBJ1-2
d_call: -
cdr3_nt: TGTGCCAGTAAAAGCGGGGGGCGACTGCTAGTCGGAGGCTACACCTTC
cdr3_aa: CASKSGGRLLVGGYTF

cdr3_length: 13
clone_size: few
v_call: TRBV5-1
j_call: TRBJ2-4
d_call: -
cdr3_nt: TGCGCCAGCAACCCCGACAGTGGAAACATTCAGTACTTC
cdr3_aa: CASNPDSGNIQYF

cdr3_length: 13
clone_size: -
v_call: TRBV11-2
j_call: TRBJ1-6
d_call: -
cdr3_nt: TGTGCCAGCAGCGGCAGAAATAATTCACCCCTCCACTTT
cdr3_aa: CASSGRNNSPLHF

cdr3_length: 15
clone_size: -
v_call: TRBV5-1
j_call: TRBJ1-3
d_call: TRBD1
cdr3_nt: TGCGCCAGCAGCGAGGGGACAGGGTTTGGAAACACCATATATTTT
cdr3_aa: CASSEGTGFGNTIYF

cdr3_length: 15
clone_size: -
v_call: TRBV15
j_call: TRBJ1-1
d_call: -
cdr3_nt: TGTGCCACCAGCAGAGATTTGTCGGGTGGCACTGAAGCTTTCTTT
cdr3_aa: CATSRDLSGGTEAFF